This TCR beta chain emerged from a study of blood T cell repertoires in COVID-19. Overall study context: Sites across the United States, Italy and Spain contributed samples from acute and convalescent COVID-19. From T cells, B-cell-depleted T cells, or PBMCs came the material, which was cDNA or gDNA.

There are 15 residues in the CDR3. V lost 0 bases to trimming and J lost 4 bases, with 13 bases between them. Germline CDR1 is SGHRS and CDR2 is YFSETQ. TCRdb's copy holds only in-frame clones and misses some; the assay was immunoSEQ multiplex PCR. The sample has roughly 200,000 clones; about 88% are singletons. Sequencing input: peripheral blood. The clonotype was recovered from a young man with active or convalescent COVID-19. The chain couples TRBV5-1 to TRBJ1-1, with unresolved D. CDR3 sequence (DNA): TGCGCCAGCAGCTTGGTTCCGGGGTCCGCCACTGAAGCTTTCTTT. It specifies CASSLVPGSATEAFF.